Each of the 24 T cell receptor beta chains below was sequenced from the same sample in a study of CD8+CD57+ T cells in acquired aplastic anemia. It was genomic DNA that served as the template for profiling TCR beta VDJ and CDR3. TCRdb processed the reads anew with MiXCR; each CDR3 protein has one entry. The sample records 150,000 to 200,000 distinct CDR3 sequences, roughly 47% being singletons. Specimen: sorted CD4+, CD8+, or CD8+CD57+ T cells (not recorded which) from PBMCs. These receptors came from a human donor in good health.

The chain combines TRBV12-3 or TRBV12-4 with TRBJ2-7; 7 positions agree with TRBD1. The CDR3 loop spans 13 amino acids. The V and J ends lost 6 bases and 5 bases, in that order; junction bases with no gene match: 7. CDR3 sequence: CASSQGQRNEQYF. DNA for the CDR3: TGTGCCAGCAGCCAGGGACAGAGGAACGAGCAGTACTTC.

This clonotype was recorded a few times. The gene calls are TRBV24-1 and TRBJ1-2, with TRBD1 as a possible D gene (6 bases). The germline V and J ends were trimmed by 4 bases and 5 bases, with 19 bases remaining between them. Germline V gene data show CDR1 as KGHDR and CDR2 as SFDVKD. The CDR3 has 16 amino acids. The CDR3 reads CATSDSNDRFGYGYTF. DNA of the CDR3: TGTGCCACCAGTGACAGTAACGACAGGTTTGGGTATGGCTACACCTTC.

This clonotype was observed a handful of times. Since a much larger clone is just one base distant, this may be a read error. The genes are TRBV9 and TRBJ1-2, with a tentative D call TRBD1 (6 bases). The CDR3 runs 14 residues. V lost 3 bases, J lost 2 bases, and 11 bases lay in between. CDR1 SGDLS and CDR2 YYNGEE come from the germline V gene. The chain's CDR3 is CASSAAGENYGYTF. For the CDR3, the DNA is TGTGCCAGCAGCGCAGCAGGGGAAAACTATGGCTACACCTTC.

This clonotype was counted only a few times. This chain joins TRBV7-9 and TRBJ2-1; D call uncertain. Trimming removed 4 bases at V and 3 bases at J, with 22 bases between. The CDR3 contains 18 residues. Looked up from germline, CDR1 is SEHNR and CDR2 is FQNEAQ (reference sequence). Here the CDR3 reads CASSSLKKPWVGYNEQFF. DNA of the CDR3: TGTGCCAGCAGCTCCCTTAAAAAGCCCTGGGTAGGCTACAATGAGCAGTTCTTC.

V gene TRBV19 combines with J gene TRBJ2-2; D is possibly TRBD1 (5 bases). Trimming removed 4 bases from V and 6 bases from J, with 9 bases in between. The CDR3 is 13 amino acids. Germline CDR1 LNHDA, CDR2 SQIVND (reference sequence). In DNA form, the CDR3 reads TGTGCCAGTAGTACCCAGGGCGCCGGGGAGCTGTTTTTT. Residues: CASSTQGAGELFF.

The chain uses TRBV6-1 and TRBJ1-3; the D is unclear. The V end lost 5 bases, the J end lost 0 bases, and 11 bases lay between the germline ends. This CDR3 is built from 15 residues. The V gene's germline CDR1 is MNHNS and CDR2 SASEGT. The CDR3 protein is CASSPSDLSGNTIYF. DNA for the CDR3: TGTGCCAGCAGTCCATCGGACCTCTCTGGAAACACCATATATTTT.

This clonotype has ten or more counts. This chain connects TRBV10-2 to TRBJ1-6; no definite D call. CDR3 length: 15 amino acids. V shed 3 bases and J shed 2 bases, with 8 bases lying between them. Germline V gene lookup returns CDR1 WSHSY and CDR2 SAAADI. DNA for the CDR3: TGCGCCAGCAGTGAAGGGCAGACCTATAATTCACCCCTCCACTTT. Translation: CASSEGQTYNSPLHF.

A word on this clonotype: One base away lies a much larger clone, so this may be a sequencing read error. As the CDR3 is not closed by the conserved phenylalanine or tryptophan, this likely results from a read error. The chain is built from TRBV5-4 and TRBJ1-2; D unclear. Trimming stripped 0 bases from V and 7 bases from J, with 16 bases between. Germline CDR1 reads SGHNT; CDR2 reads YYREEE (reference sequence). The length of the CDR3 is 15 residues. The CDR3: CASSLVEKIPIGYTV. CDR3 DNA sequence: TGTGCCAGCAGCTTGGTCGAGAAGATTCCTATTGGCTACACCGTC.

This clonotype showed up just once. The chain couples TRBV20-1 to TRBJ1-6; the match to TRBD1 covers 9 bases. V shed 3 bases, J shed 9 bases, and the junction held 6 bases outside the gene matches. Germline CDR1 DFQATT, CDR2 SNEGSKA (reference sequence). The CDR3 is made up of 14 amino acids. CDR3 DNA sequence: TGCAGTGCTAGGAGGGGACAGGGAACTTCACCCCTCCACTTT. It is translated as CSARRGQGTSPLHF.

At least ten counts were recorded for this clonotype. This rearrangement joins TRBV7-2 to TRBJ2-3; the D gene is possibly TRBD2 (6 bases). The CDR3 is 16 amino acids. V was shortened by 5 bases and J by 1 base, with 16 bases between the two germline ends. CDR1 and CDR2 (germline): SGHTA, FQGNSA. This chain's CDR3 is CASSTHRGGGTDTQYF. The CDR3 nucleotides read TGTGCCAGCAGCACCCATCGGGGCGGGGGCACAGATACGCAGTATTTT.

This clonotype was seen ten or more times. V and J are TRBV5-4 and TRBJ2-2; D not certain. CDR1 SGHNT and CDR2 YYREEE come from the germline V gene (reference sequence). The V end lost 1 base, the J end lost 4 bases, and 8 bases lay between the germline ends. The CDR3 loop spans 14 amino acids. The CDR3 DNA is TGTGCCAGCAGCTTGTCGGCCGTCACCGGGGAGCTGTTTTTT. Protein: CASSLSAVTGELFF.

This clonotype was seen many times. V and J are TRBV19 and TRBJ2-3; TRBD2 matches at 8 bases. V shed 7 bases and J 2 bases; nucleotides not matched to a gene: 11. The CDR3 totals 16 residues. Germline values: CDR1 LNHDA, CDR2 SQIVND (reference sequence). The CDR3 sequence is CASKNRGGGTTDTQYF. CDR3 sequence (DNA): TGTGCCAGTAAAAATCGGGGCGGGGGGACCACAGATACGCAGTATTTT.

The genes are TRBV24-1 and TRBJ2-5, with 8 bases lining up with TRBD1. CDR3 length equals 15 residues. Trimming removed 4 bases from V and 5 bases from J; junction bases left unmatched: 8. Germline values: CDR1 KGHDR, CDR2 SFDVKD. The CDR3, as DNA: TGTGCCACCAGTGACCCGACAGGGGCGGGGGAGACCCAGTACTTC. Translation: CATSDPTGAGETQYF.

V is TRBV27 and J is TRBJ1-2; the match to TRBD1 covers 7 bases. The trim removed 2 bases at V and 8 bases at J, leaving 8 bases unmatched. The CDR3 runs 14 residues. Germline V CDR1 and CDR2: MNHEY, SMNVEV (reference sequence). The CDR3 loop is CASSLTDRAYGYTF. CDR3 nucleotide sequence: TGTGCCAGCAGTTTAACTGACAGGGCGTACGGCTACACCTTC.

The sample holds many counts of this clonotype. The CDR3 bases are TGTGCCAGCAGCTCGGGACTAGCGGGAGCAGATACGCAGTATTTT. Protein sequence: CASSSGLAGADTQYF. The V gene is TRBV11-3, the J gene TRBJ2-3, with TRBD2 identical over 14 bases. This CDR3 region has 15 residues. Germline V lookup: CDR1 SGHNT, CDR2 YENEEA. Trimming removed 4 bases from V and 4 bases from J; junction bases left unmatched: 1.

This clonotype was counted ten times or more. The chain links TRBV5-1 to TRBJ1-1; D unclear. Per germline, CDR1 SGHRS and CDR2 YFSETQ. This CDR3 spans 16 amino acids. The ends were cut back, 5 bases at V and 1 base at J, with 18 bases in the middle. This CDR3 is CASSGGRGRANTEAFF. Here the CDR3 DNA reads TGCGCCAGCAGTGGCGGGCGTGGGCGCGCGAACACTGAAGCTTTCTTT. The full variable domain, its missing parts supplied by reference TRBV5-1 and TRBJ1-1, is KAGVTQTPRYLIKTRGQQVTLSCSPISGHRSVSWYQQTPGQGLQFLFEYFSETQRNKGNFPGRFSGRQFSNSRSEMNVSTLELGDSALYLCASSGGRGRANTEAFFGQGTRLTVV.

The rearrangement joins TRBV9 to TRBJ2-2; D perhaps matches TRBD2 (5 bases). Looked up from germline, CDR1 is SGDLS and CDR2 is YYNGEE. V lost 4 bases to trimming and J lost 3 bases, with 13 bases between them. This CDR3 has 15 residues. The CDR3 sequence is CASSYSVTDTGELFF. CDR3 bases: TGTGCCAGCAGCTATAGCGTAACGGACACCGGGGAGCTGTTTTTT. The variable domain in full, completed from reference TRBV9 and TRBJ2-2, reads DSGVTQTPKHLITATGQRVTLRCSPRSGDLSVYWYQQSLDQGLQFLIQYYNGEERAKGNILERFSAQQFPDLHSELNLSSLELGDSALYFCASSYSVTDTGELFFGEGSRLTVL.

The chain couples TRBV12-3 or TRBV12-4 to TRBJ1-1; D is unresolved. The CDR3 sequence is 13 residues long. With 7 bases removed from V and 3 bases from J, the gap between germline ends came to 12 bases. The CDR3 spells CASTQWAHTEAFF. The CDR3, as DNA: TGTGCCAGCACCCAATGGGCGCACACTGAAGCTTTCTTT.

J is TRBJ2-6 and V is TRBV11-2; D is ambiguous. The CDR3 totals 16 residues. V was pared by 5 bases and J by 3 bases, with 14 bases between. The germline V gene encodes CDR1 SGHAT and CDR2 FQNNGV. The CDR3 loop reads CASSPRAWIGANVLTF. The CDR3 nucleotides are TGTGCCAGCAGCCCAAGAGCATGGATTGGGGCCAACGTCCTGACTTTC. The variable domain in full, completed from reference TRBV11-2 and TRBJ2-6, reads EAGVAQSPRYKIIEKRQSVAFWCNPISGHATLYWYQQILGQGPKLLIQFQNNGVVDDSQLPKDRFSAERLKGVDSTLKIQPAKLEDSAVYLCASSPRAWIGANVLTFGAGSRLTVL.

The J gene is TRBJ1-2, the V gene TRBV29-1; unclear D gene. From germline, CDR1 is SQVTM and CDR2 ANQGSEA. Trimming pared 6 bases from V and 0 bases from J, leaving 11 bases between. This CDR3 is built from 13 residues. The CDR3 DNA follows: TGCAGCGTGTGGGCTAGGGCTAACTATGGCTACACCTTC. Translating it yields CSVWARANYGYTF.

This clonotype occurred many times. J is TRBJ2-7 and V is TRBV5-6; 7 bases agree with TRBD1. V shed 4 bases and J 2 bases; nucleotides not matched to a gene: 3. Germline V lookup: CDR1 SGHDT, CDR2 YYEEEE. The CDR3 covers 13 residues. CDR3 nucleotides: TGTGCCAGCAGCCCGACAGGGACCTACGAGCAGTACTTC. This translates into CASSPTGTYEQYF.

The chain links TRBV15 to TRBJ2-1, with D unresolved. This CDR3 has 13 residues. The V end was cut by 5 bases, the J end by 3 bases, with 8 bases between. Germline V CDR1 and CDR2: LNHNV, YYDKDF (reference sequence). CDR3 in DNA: TGTGCCACCAGCTCAAATGGCTACAATGAGCAGTTCTTC. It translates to CATSSNGYNEQFF.

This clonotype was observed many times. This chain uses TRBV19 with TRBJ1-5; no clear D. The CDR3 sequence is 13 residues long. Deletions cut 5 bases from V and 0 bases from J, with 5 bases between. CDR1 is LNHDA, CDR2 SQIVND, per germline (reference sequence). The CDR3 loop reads CASSYISNQPQHF. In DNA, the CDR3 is TGTGCCAGTAGTTATATTAGCAATCAGCCCCAGCATTTT.

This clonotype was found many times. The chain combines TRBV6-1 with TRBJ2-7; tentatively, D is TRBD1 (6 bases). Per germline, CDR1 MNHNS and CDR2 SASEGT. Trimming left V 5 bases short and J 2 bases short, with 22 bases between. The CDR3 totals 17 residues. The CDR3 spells CASSPFFSQGRTYEQYF. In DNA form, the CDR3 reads TGTGCCAGCAGTCCCTTTTTCTCACAGGGCCGAACCTACGAGCAGTACTTC.